This passage covers 6 T cell receptor beta chains from one sample sequenced in a study of T-cell memory formation after mild COVID-19. TCRdb independently ran MiXCR on the 5' RACE reads; one entry per CDR3 protein. The table shows about half a million distinct CDR3 sequences, with 15% to 20% occurring only once. The sample taken for sequencing was PBMCs or a T cell subset sorted from them (not recorded which). These receptors came from an adult woman who had mild COVID-19 (a few samples of this study predate the infection). Cell type and time point are not known.

V usage is TRBV20-1 and J usage is TRBJ2-7; 7 bases are a match to TRBD1. The CDR3 runs 13 residues. Germline CDR1 and CDR2: DFQATT and SNEGSKA (reference sequence). Trimming took 3 bases from V and 3 from J; bases not matched to a gene: 5. The CDR3 loop reads CSARTGIRYEQYF. The CDR3 DNA reads as TGCAGTGCTAGGACAGGGATCCGCTACGAGCAGTACTTC.

The genes are TRBV9 and TRBJ1-3; D ambiguous. V was clipped by 0 bases and J by 0 bases, with 7 bases between them. Per germline, CDR1 SGDLS and CDR2 YYNGEE. The CDR3 is 15 residues long. CDR3 loop: CASSVGSISGNTIYF. Written as DNA, the CDR3 is TGTGCCAGCAGCGTAGGGAGTATCTCTGGAAACACCATATATTTT.

J is TRBJ2-1 and V is TRBV7-2; 9 bases agree with TRBD2. CDR3 size: 16 residues. The V segment lost 1 base and the J segment 3 bases; nucleotides outside the gene matches: 4. Germline lookup yields CDR1 SGHTA and CDR2 FQGNSA. The CDR3 reads CASSLVGTSRYNEQFF. The CDR3 nucleotides read TGTGCCAGCAGCTTAGTTGGGACTAGCCGCTACAATGAGCAGTTCTTC.

The rearrangement links TRBV6-5 to TRBJ2-3, with D possibly being TRBD2 (6 bases). The length of the CDR3 is 16 residues. CDR1 and CDR2 (germline): MNHEY, SVGAGI. The V end was cut by 0 bases, the J end by 1 base, with 11 bases between. CDR3 sequence (DNA): TGTGCCAGCAGTTACTCGGCCTCGGGGGGCACAGATACGCAGTATTTT. This sequence encodes CASSYSASGGTDTQYF.

This rearrangement joins TRBV12-3 or TRBV12-4 to TRBJ1-1; D is unresolved. This CDR3 has 13 residues. V was clipped by 7 bases and J by 7 bases, with 16 bases between them. DNA of the CDR3: TGTGCCAGCACCACCCCGACATTCAATGAAGCTTTCTTT. Translating it yields CASTTPTFNEAFF.

This clonotype has a handful of counts. The chain is built from TRBV28 and TRBJ1-5; 8 nucleotides line up with TRBD1. The germline V gene has CDR1 MDHEN and CDR2 SYDVKM. V was pared by 7 bases and J by 4 bases, with 12 bases of the junction left unmatched. This CDR3 contains 16 residues. CDR3 bases: TGTGCCAGCAACCCTACAGGGGGGGGTCCTAATCAGCCCCAGCATTTT. This gives the protein CASNPTGGGPNQPQHF.